The 2 T cell receptor beta chains reported below all come from one sample, sequenced in a study of blood T cell repertoires in COVID-19. Data came from immunoSEQ multiplex PCR; TCRdb stores just in-frame clones and leaves some out. The top ten hold 7% of the sample, which has 180,000 or so clones, around 83% seen once. The sample was peripheral blood. These receptors were obtained from a woman of 80 years or more in a cohort sampled during active or convalescent COVID-19.

V gene TRBV5-4 combines with J gene TRBJ1-1; D may be TRBD1 (6 bases). CDR3 length: 15 residues. Trimming took off 0 bases at V and 4 bases at J, with 13 bases between the two ends. The germline CDR1 and CDR2 sequences are SGHNT and YYREEE (reference sequence). In nucleotides, the CDR3 is TGTGCCAGCAGCTTGGCCGGGGGGCCGGTCACTGAAGCTTTCTTT. The encoded protein is CASSLAGGPVTEAFF.

The V and J genes are TRBV5-5 and TRBJ2-1; 7 nucleotides line up with TRBD1. The CDR3 runs to 15 residues. The germline gives CDR1 SGHKS, CDR2 YYEKEE (reference sequence). V trimming: 0 bases; J trimming: 4 bases; junction bases outside the gene matches: 4. CDR3 region: CASSLEGRGYNEQFF. The CDR3, as DNA: TGTGCCAGCAGCTTGGAGGGCAGGGGGTACAATGAGCAGTTCTTC. Full variable domain (remainder filled in from reference TRBV5-5 and TRBJ2-1): DAGVTQSPTHLIKTRGQQVTLRCSPISGHKSVSWYQQVLGQGPQFIFQYYEKEERGRGNFPDRFSARQFPNYSSELNVNALLLGDSALYLCASSLEGRGYNEQFFGPGTRLTVL.